This T cell receptor beta chain derives from a study of blood T cells in healthy people across ages. Study-level points and caveats: TCR beta diversity per million T cells fell roughly linearly with age.

Points on this clonotype: No antigen is known for it. A much more abundant neighbour one base away suggests this may be a read error.

A minimum of 5.5 micrograms of total RNA was extracted per sample. It was with a sample-barcoded 5' primer and a J-beta primer mix that a second PCR of roughly 7 to 12 cycles was run. A 12-random-nucleotide template-switch adaptor tagged each cDNA molecule. TCRdb redid the calling of the 5' RACE reads with MiXCR, one entry per CDR3 protein. This table has more than 1.4 million distinct CDR3 sequences, about 43% appearing once. This CDR3 spans 13 amino acids. The germline V gene encodes CDR1 MDHEN and CDR2 SYDVKM. The V gene is TRBV28, the J gene TRBJ2-7; 7 bases line up with TRBD1. The J call could be wrong; TRBJ2-5 is a better fit for the DNA end. What was sequenced was blood. The clonotype was recovered from a woman younger than 30 in good health. The chain's CDR3 is CASRKQGCETQYF. For the CDR3, the DNA is TGTGCCAGCAGAAAACAGGGGTGCGAGACCCAGTACTTC.